The TCR beta chain described here comes from a study of T cell responses to AZD1222 COVID-19 vaccine (dated by TCRdb to the early 2020s). Regarding the complete study: TCR sequencing was performed for about 250 trial participants, of whom about 200 were given two doses of AZD1222 and some 26 were given two doses of MenACWY control vaccine. Enrollment into the trials was organized by age into subgroups of 18-55, 56-69 and 70-plus years, and those subgroups contained roughly 150, 30 and 60 TCR-sequenced participants, respectively.

The full study reports these points: Epitopes outside the regions mutated in the B.1.351 and B.1.1.7 variants were reportedly recognized by nearly half of the unique spike-specific TCRs. A significant rise in spike-specific TCR breadth and depth was observed after two AZD1222 doses relative to day 0 and relative to MenACWY recipients. Vaccine-associated CD4 TCRs spanned the whole spike protein, with dominant responses in regions 160-218 and 743-854. Participants were mostly white British and included more females than males, and it was suggested by the authors that clonal diversity may have been underestimated. Conclusions about previously exposed vaccinees are limited, since just 6 or 7 AZD1222 recipients were seropositive for SARS-CoV-2 at baseline. In the small 56-69-year group, the increase in depth fell short of significance, most likely because of low power. Because no samples from the day 14 peak response were available, repertoires could be characterized only after the peak T cell response.

On this clone: No cognate antigen has been identified for it. Base qualities are not provided; no much larger clone lies one nucleotide away.

The CDR3 regions of human TCRbeta chains were analyzed by immunosequencing. The paper's data handling went like this. TCRs in the repertoires were compared against a reference library of SARS-CoV-2-specific TCRs that had been generated with the MIRA antigen-specificity platform. Breadth was defined as the fraction of unique TCRs that were SARS-CoV-2-associated. Depth was defined as the fraction of total T cells that were SARS-CoV-2-associated. Using the MIRA data, every spike-specific TCR was mapped to the spike region that the TCR reacted to and assigned to either a CD4 or a CD8 class. Log10-transformed breadth and depth values were compared by one-way ANOVA with Sidak's multiple comparisons tests. The clones in this table, taken by TCRdb from immuneACCESS, are in-frame only. Not every clone is retained; where verified, under half of the shortfall comes from an unresolved V gene, and the cause of the rest is unknown. V, J and clone size derive from that table, while D and trimming were established from the DNA sequence. In this sample the table shows 250,000 to 300,000 clones, 94% of which occur a single time. Of the sample, roughly 0.51% is held by the ten largest clones.

Via the germline V gene (reference sequence), CDR1 is LGHDT and CDR2 YNNKEL. V is reduced by 4 bases and J by 3 bases, leaving a spacing of 10 bases between them. Spanning cysteine to phenylalanine, the CDR3 consists of 13 amino acids. Only the CDR3 DNA is retained, 39 bases long and in frame from the first base. The time point label of this sample denotes: about 28 days (+/-7) after the second vaccine dose. Because spike-specific TCR depth and breadth did not differ between the two schedules, AZD1222 recipients who got a second dose at roughly 4 weeks were pooled with those who got a second dose at roughly 12 weeks. Vaccinee samples came from UK trials COV001 and COV002, including a single-blind randomized controlled phase 2/3 trial of AZD1222 (ChAdOx1 nCoV-19) in healthy adults. For TCRbeta chain sequencing, PBMC samples were collected from trial participants at day 0 and at day 28 after the second dose.

The sample consisted of peripheral blood, taken 28 days after the second AZD1222 dose. In this chain, TRBV3-1 (or the pseudogene TRBV3-2) is recombined with TRBJ2-7, with the D gene not confidently named. The origin of this receptor is an adult who received the AZD1222 COVID-19 vaccine. The sequenced DNA: TGTGCCAGCAGCCCCCGAGAGGACTACGAGCAGTACTTC. This gives the protein CASSPREDYEQYF.